This T cell receptor (beta chain) was captured in a study of T cell changes during pregnancy in multiple sclerosis. CDR1 is LNHDA and CDR2 is SQIVND in the germline V gene (reference sequence). The CDR3 runs 15 residues. V was trimmed by 0 bases and J by 3 bases, leaving 12 bases between them. Profiling relied on immunoSEQ multiplex PCR, and the TCRdb table lists in-frame clones only, not all of them. Of 36,000 or so clones in the sample, more than 75% were seen once. The specimen comprised CD4+ T cells from peripheral blood mononuclear cells, sampled in the first trimester of pregnancy. The origin of this receptor is a female donor with multiple sclerosis, enrolled in a pregnancy study. This chain joins TRBV19 and TRBJ2-7, with TRBD1 as a possible D gene (5 bases). CDR3 loop: CASSIDSTGFYEQYF. In DNA, the CDR3 is TGTGCCAGTAGTATAGATTCCACAGGATTCTACGAGCAGTACTTC.